The T cell receptor beta chain described here comes from a study of CD8+CD57+ T cells in acquired aplastic anemia. Across the whole study: Average DNA yield from sorted CD4+ and CD8+ cells was approximately 3 ug. Researchers reported that healthy donors averaged approximately 9.8 million reads for CD4+ cells.

This clonotype was detected many times. The target antigen is unknown. V lost 5 bases, J lost 7 bases, and 9 bases lay in between. This CDR3 spans 12 amino acids. Germline-derived CDR1 and CDR2 are MNHNY and SVGAGI (reference sequence). Genomic DNA templated the TCR beta VDJ and CDR3 profiling. TCRdb re-analysed the reads in MiXCR, keeping a single row per CDR3 protein. The table lists over 150,000 distinct CDR3 sequences, roughly half of them singletons. General observations from the study: It was found that fewer than 35 CD8+ CDR3 sequences were shared between patients and controls.

What was sequenced was sorted CD4+, CD8+, or CD8+CD57+ T cells (not recorded which) from PBMCs. The sequence was obtained from a human donor in good health, serving as a control. The V call is TRBV6-6, the J call TRBJ1-5; D might be TRBD1 (5 bases). The CDR3 bases are TGTGCCAGCAGTGTGGGGGACCAGCCCCAGCATTTT. It specifies CASSVGDQPQHF.